The present TCR beta chain was sequenced within a study of CD8 T cells in ankylosing spondylitis. Study-level findings and limits: Blood of patients with ankylosing spondylitis appeared to be characterized by a TCR beta motif of several highly homologous variants.

This clonotype was detected only a few times. The antigen remains unidentified. CDR3 size: 14 residues. Germline V gene lookup returns CDR1 LGHDT and CDR2 YNNKEL (reference sequence). From the 5' RACE reads, TCRdb called clonotypes with MiXCR, one entry per CDR3 protein. The top ten clones hold 13% to 15% of a sample with fewer than 180,000 distinct CDR3 sequences, around 45% of them seen once. The sequence derives from a male donor with ankylosing spondylitis. The chain links TRBV3-1 to TRBJ2-7; the match to TRBD2 covers 8 bases. The sequencing input was synovial fluid, either unsorted or a sorted T cell fraction (not recorded which). In nucleotides, the CDR3 is TGTGCAGGCCTCCCGCCGGGAGGGTCCTACGAGCAGTACTTC. Translated, it gives CAGLPPGGSYEQYF.